A single sample is the source of the 6 T cell receptor beta chains below, sequenced in a study of T cell changes during pregnancy in multiple sclerosis. Generated by immunoSEQ multiplex PCR, the TCRdb table keeps only in-frame clones and is missing some. The profile shows around 61,000 clones, around 90% of them singletons. The source was peripheral blood, collected in the first trimester of pregnancy. These receptor sequences come from a female donor in good health, enrolled as a control in a pregnancy study.

There are a few counts of this clone. The chain uses TRBV7-2 and TRBJ1-1, with D perhaps matching TRBD1 (5 bases). The germline CDR1 and CDR2 sequences are SGHTA and FQGNSA. The CDR3 extends over 14 amino acids. Trimming removed 6 bases from V and 5 bases from J, with 16 bases in between. In nucleotides, the CDR3 is TGTGCCAGCAGTCCTCAGGGCCGACGGACTGAAGCTTTCTTT. Translating it yields CASSPQGRRTEAFF.

The V and J genes are TRBV29-1 and TRBJ1-3, with D unresolved. CDR3 length: 14 residues. Germline V CDR1 and CDR2: SQVTM, ANQGSEA. Trimming shortened V by 6 bases and J by 0 bases, and 12 bases separated the two germline ends. CDR3 in amino acids: CSVTGSLSGNTIYF. The CDR3 nucleotides are TGCAGCGTGACCGGGTCTCTCTCTGGAAACACCATATATTTT.

The chain is built from TRBV9 and TRBJ2-5, with a weak D call TRBD2 (6 bases). With 1 base removed from V and 3 bases from J, the gap between germline ends came to 13 bases. The CDR3 covers 15 residues. Per germline, CDR1 SGDLS and CDR2 YYNGEE. CDR3 coding DNA: TGTGCCAGCAGCGTAACGGGGGTCGGGAAAGAGACCCAGTACTTC. This codes for CASSVTGVGKETQYF.

V gene TRBV25-1 combines with J gene TRBJ2-3; 11 bases match TRBD2. The CDR3 is 17 amino acids. The V segment lost 2 bases and the J segment 7 bases; nucleotides outside the gene matches: 11. The germline V gene has CDR1 MGHDK and CDR2 SYGVNS. CDR3 DNA: TGTGCCAGCAGTGAAGAGGGCCTAGCGGGGGGCCGACATACGCAGTATTTT. This translates into CASSEEGLAGGRHTQYF.

This clone showed up just a few times. The genes are TRBV7-2 and TRBJ1-1; D unclear. V gave up 8 bases and J gave up 1 base, with 11 bases separating them. The V gene's germline CDR1 is SGHTA and CDR2 FQGNSA. This CDR3 spans 13 amino acids. CDR3 amino acids: CASQREQNTEAFF. CDR3 nucleotide sequence: TGTGCCAGCCAGCGAGAGCAGAACACTGAAGCTTTCTTT.

The chain recombines TRBV7-9 with TRBJ2-3; TRBD1 matches 7 bases. Trimming took 8 bases from V and 2 from J; bases not matched to a gene: 10. The CDR3 totals 15 residues. Germline lookup yields CDR1 SEHNR and CDR2 FQNEAQ (reference sequence). CDR3 region: CASSTGLPITDTQYF. DNA of the CDR3: TGTGCCAGCTCGACAGGGCTACCAATCACAGATACGCAGTATTTT.